This TCR beta chain was recovered during a study of T cell responses to AZD1222 COVID-19 vaccine. V was cut by 0 bases and J by 0 bases, with 15 bases left in between. The V gene's germline CDR1 is LGHNA and CDR2 YNFKEQ. The CDR3 runs 18 residues. Assay used: immunoSEQ multiplex PCR; TCRdb lists only in-frame clones, some missing. The data hold approximately 120,000 clones, with around 83% observed a single time. The receptor was derived from an adult who received the AZD1222 COVID-19 vaccine. This chain joins TRBV4-2 and TRBJ1-3; possible D gene TRBD1, 5 bases. The sequencing here drew on peripheral blood, taken 28 days after the second AZD1222 dose. Here the CDR3 reads CASSQDFFGHNSGNTIYF. For the CDR3, the DNA is TGTGCCAGCAGCCAAGATTTCTTCGGACACAACTCTGGAAACACCATATATTTT.